What follows are 23 T cell receptor beta chains derived from one specimen sequenced in a study of blood T cell repertoires in COVID-19 (dated by TCRdb to about 2020). Library preparation was by the immunoSEQ multiplex PCR assay. The table comes from immuneACCESS by way of TCRdb, which keeps in-frame sequences with V and J called. Part of the clones is missing from these tables; in studies checked, under half for an unresolved V gene and the rest for unknown reasons. The sample table lists about 270,000 clones, approximately 89% of them with a count of one. Clones ranked in the top ten supply about 2% of the sample. The material sequenced was PBMCs or T cells enriched from blood (not recorded which). These receptor sequences come from an older woman who had recovered from COVID-19.

V gene TRBV19 combines with J gene TRBJ1-2; 8 bases map to TRBD1. Trimming took 1 base from V and 0 from J; bases not matched to a gene: 7. The germline V gene encodes CDR1 LNHDA and CDR2 SQIVND (reference sequence). The CDR3 is 17 amino acids. The CDR3 is CASSIAGTGLSNYGYTF. CDR3 coding DNA: TGTGCCAGTAGTATAGCAGGGACAGGTCTTTCTAACTATGGCTACACCTTC.

This clone was seen once. The V and J genes are TRBV5-4 and TRBJ1-2; TRBD1 aligns across 9 bases. Germline CDR1 SGHNT, CDR2 YYREEE (reference sequence). Trimming removed 0 bases from V and 3 bases from J; junction bases left unmatched: 15. CDR3 length equals 19 residues. The CDR3 reads CASSLGPGEGTGFHYGYTF. In nucleotides, the CDR3 is TGTGCCAGCAGCTTGGGACCGGGAGAAGGGACAGGGTTTCACTATGGCTACACCTTC.

The chain recombines TRBV18 with TRBJ1-2; tentatively, D is TRBD1 (6 bases). Trimming shortened V by 8 bases and J by 0 bases, and 13 bases separated the two germline ends. The CDR3 is 14 residues long. Germline CDR1 is KGHSH and CDR2 is LQKENI. CDR3 residues: CASTITGTNYGYTF. CDR3 bases: TGTGCCAGCACAATAACAGGGACTAACTATGGCTACACCTTC.

The chain joins TRBV10-3 to TRBJ2-3; 10 positions agree with TRBD2. The CDR3 is 13 residues long. Germline lookup yields CDR1 ENHRY and CDR2 SYGVKD. V lost 10 bases and J lost 4; bases outside the gene matches: 5. CDR3 sequence (DNA): TGTGCCAGTTCACTAGCGGGATCAGATACGCAGTATTTT. Residues: CASSLAGSDTQYF.

CDR3 coding DNA: TGTGCCAGCAGCGTATGGCCTAGCGGGGACGAGGGGACCGGGGAGCTGTTTTTT. Amino acid sequence: CASSVWPSGDEGTGELFF. The chain has TRBV9 and TRBJ2-2; 9 nucleotides match TRBD2. The germline CDR1 and CDR2 sequences are SGDLS and YYNGEE. J was trimmed by 5 bases and V by 1 base; bases with no gene match: 12. The length of the CDR3 is 18 residues. The full variable domain, rest sourced from reference TRBV9 and TRBJ2-2, is DSGVTQTPKHLITATGQRVTLRCSPRSGDLSVYWYQQSLDQGLQFLIQYYNGEERAKGNILERFSAQQFPDLHSELNLSSLELGDSALYFCASSVWPSGDEGTGELFFGEGSRLTVL.

This chain uses TRBV24-1 with TRBJ2-1; maybe TRBD2 (6 bases). This CDR3 comprises 15 residues. Deletions cut 5 bases from V and 6 bases from J, with 16 bases between. Germline CDR1 KGHDR, CDR2 SFDVKD. CDR3 amino acids: CATSGQTGLLNEQFF. The CDR3 DNA reads as TGTGCCACCAGTGGCCAAACGGGACTCCTCAATGAGCAGTTCTTC.

The gene calls are TRBV5-4 and TRBJ2-7; TRBD1 might be the D (5 bases). V was cut by 0 bases and J by 5 bases, with 15 bases left in between. There are 15 residues in the CDR3. Germline lookup yields CDR1 SGHNT and CDR2 YYREEE (reference sequence). The CDR3 DNA follows: TGTGCCAGCAGCTTGGGATGGCAGGGCGGCGACGAGCAGTACTTC. Protein: CASSLGWQGGDEQYF.

The V gene is TRBV7-9, the J gene TRBJ1-5; the D is unclear. Trimming removed 5 bases at V and 7 bases at J, with 12 bases between. The germline V gene encodes CDR1 SEHNR and CDR2 FQNEAQ (reference sequence). The CDR3 runs 13 residues. Here the CDR3 DNA reads TGTGCCAGCAGCCCTAACGAGGGCCAGCCCCAGCATTTT. Its protein product is CASSPNEGQPQHF.

This clone turned up a few times. The V gene is TRBV5-6, the J gene TRBJ1-2; tentative D call: TRBD1 (5 bases). Germline V gene sequence: CDR1 SGHDT, CDR2 YYEEEE. The V end lost 2 bases, the J end lost 4 bases, and 9 bases lay between the germline ends. CDR3 length: 13 residues. For the CDR3, the DNA is TGTGCCAGCAGCTTAGGCAGGGCCTATGGCTACACCTTC. Amino acids: CASSLGRAYGYTF.

The CDR3 region is CATSPGTHGAKNIQYF. CDR3 sequence (DNA): TGTGCCACCAGTCCCGGGACTCACGGAGCCAAAAACATTCAGTACTTC. The chain recombines TRBV24-1 with TRBJ2-4; TRBD2 might be the D (6 bases). The CDR3 totals 16 residues. CDR1 is KGHDR and CDR2 is SFDVKD in the germline V gene. V dropped 6 bases and J dropped 0 bases, with 14 bases sitting between them.

The V call is TRBV9, the J call TRBJ2-3; 9 bases agree with TRBD2. CDR3 length equals 16 residues. Germline V gene sequence: CDR1 SGDLS, CDR2 YYNGEE. The V gene end was trimmed by 3 bases and the J gene end by 1 base; junction bases not matched to a gene: 6. Here the CDR3 reads CASSGQSGGRTDTQYF. Written as DNA, the CDR3 is TGTGCCAGCAGCGGACAGAGCGGGGGGCGCACAGATACGCAGTATTTT. Full variable domain (rest looked up from reference TRBV9 and TRBJ2-3): DSGVTQTPKHLITATGQRVTLRCSPRSGDLSVYWYQQSLDQGLQFLIQYYNGEERAKGNILERFSAQQFPDLHSELNLSSLELGDSALYFCASSGQSGGRTDTQYFGPGTRLTVL.

This clone was found once. The V and J genes are TRBV7-9 and TRBJ2-7; 9 bases match TRBD2. There are 15 residues in the CDR3. CDR1 and CDR2 from the germline V gene are SEHNR and FQNEAQ (reference sequence). The V and J ends lost 3 bases and 1 base, in that order; junction bases with no gene match: 4. CDR3 nucleotide sequence: TGTGCCAGCAGCTTCGAAGCGGGAGGTTCCTACGAGCAGTACTTC. Its translation is CASSFEAGGSYEQYF.

The chain recombines TRBV6-5 with TRBJ2-2, with D unclear. Trimming cost V 2 bases and J 1 base, with 2 bases left between them. CDR1 is MNHEY, CDR2 SVGAGI, per germline. CDR3 length equals 13 residues. The CDR3 nucleotides are TGTGCCAGCAGTTACCAGAACACCGGGGAGCTGTTTTTT. Translation: CASSYQNTGELFF.

The rearrangement joins TRBV5-8 to TRBJ1-3; D gene uncertain. The CDR3 has 13 amino acids. Trimming shortened V by 1 base and J by 6 bases, and 8 bases separated the two germline ends. The germline V gene encodes CDR1 SGHTS and CDR2 YDEGEE. The CDR3 sequence: CASSLSGLNTIYF. CDR3 DNA: TGTGCCAGCAGCTTGTCTGGCCTAAACACCATATATTTT.

The chain joins TRBV5-1 to TRBJ2-7, with 8 bases that match TRBD1. CDR3 length equals 15 residues. Germline assignment: CDR1 SGHRS and CDR2 YFSETQ. V shed 3 bases, J shed 0 bases, and the junction held 5 bases outside the gene matches. This CDR3 is CASSSAGGHSYEQYF. DNA of the CDR3: TGCGCCAGCAGCTCCGCAGGGGGCCACTCCTACGAGCAGTACTTC. Complete variable domain (other parts from reference TRBV5-1 and TRBJ2-7): KAGVTQTPRYLIKTRGQQVTLSCSPISGHRSVSWYQQTPGQGLQFLFEYFSETQRNKGNFPGRFSGRQFSNSRSEMNVSTLELGDSALYLCASSSAGGHSYEQYFGPGTRLTVT.

V usage is TRBV7-2 and J usage is TRBJ2-5; 7 nucleotides match TRBD2. Unmatched junction bases numbered 4, after V lost 3 bases and J lost 0 bases. The CDR3 spans 15 residues. CDR1 is SGHTA and CDR2 is FQGNSA in the germline V gene. The CDR3 coding sequence is TGTGCCAGCAGCTTTCAAGCGGGACACCAAGAGACCCAGTACTTC. This codes for CASSFQAGHQETQYF.

This chain uses TRBV5-1 with TRBJ2-3, with TRBD2 identical over 9 bases. Germline V CDR1 and CDR2: SGHRS, YFSETQ. Trimming removed 4 bases from V and 6 bases from J; junction bases left unmatched: 6. This CDR3 has 14 amino acids. Here the CDR3 reads CASSTGTSMDTQYF. The CDR3 DNA reads as TGCGCCAGCAGCACTGGGACTAGCATGGATACGCAGTATTTT.

This clone has at least ten counts. V usage is TRBV5-1 and J usage is TRBJ2-7; the match to TRBD2 covers 10 bases. The germline V gene encodes CDR1 SGHRS and CDR2 YFSETQ. Trimming cost V 5 bases and J 7 bases; bases outside gene matches: 9. The CDR3 spans 14 residues. The CDR3 DNA sequence: TGCGCCAGCAGAGACCTAGCGGGGGATAGTGAGCAGTACTTC. The encoded protein is CASRDLAGDSEQYF.

The J gene is TRBJ2-3, the V gene TRBV19, with 9 nucleotides matching TRBD2. Germline CDR1 LNHDA, CDR2 SQIVND (reference sequence). CDR3 size: 15 residues. V dropped 8 bases and J dropped 6; count of bases not matched to a gene: 12. CDR3 in amino acids: CASGSGGGRVDTQYF. DNA for the CDR3: TGTGCCAGTGGAAGCGGTGGCGGGAGGGTTGATACGCAGTATTTT.

The chain uses TRBV3-1 (or the pseudogene TRBV3-2) and TRBJ1-2; D is possibly TRBD1 (5 bases). The V gene's germline CDR1 is LGHDT and CDR2 YNNKEL (reference sequence). V lost 1 base to trimming and J lost 8 bases, with 11 bases between them. The CDR3 extends over 13 amino acids. CDR3 nucleotide sequence: TGTGCCAGCAGCCAAGGGGAGGGGAGAGGCTACACCTTC. This codes for CASSQGEGRGYTF.

This chain joins TRBV27 and TRBJ2-6; 8 nucleotides match TRBD1. From germline, CDR1 is MNHEY and CDR2 SMNVEV (reference sequence). The V and J ends lost 5 bases and 0 bases, in that order; junction bases with no gene match: 6. There are 17 residues in the CDR3. CDR3 amino acids: CASSRRQGSSGANVLTF. The CDR3 coding sequence is TGTGCCAGCAGTAGACGACAGGGGAGCTCTGGGGCCAACGTCCTGACTTTC.

The chain joins TRBV28 to TRBJ2-3; 12 nucleotides align to TRBD2. This CDR3 spans 16 amino acids. V trimming: 6 bases; J trimming: 1 base; junction bases outside the gene matches: 5. Germline CDR1 is MDHEN and CDR2 is SYDVKM. The CDR3 sequence is CASRPPSGRGTDTQYF. In DNA form, the CDR3 reads TGTGCCAGCAGGCCTCCTAGCGGGAGGGGCACAGATACGCAGTATTTT.

J is TRBJ2-2 and V is TRBV9, with D unclear. The CDR3 is 13 amino acids. V was shortened by 5 bases and J by 3 bases, with 8 bases between the two germline ends. Germline CDR1 SGDLS, CDR2 YYNGEE. The CDR3 DNA sequence: TGTGCCAGCAGACAGTTTCACACCGGGGAGCTGTTTTTT. Amino acids: CASRQFHTGELFF.